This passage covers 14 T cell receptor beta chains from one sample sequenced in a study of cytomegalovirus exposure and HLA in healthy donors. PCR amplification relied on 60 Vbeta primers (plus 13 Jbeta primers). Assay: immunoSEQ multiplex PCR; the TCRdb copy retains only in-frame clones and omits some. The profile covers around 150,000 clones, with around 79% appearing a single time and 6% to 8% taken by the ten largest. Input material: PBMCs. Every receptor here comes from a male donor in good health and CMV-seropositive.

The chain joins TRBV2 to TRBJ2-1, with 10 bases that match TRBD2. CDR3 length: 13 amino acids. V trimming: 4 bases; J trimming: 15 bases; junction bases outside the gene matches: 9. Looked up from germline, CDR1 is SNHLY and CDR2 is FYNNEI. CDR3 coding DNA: TGTGCCAGCAGTGGATCCAGCGGGGGGGACATGTTCTTC. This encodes CASSGSSGGDMFF.

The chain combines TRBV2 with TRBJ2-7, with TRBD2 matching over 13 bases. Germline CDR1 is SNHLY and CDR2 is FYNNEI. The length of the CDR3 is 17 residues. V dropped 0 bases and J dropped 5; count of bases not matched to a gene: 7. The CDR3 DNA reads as TGTGCCAGCAGTGAAGCGCAACTAGCGGGGGGGCTCAACGAGCAGTACTTC. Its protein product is CASSEAQLAGGLNEQYF.

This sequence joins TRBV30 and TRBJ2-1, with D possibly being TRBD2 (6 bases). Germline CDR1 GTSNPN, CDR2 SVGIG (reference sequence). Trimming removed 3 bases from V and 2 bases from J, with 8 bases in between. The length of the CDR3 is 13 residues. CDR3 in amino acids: CAWSGGTYNEQFF. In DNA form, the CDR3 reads TGTGCCTGGAGCGGGGGAACCTACAATGAGCAGTTCTTC.

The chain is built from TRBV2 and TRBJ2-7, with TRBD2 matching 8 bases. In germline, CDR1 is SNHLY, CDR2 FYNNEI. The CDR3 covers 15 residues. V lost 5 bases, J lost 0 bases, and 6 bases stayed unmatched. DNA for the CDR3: TGTGCCAGCAGTAACACGGGAGGGACCTCCTACGAGCAGTACTTC. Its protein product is CASSNTGGTSYEQYF.

The CDR3 DNA reads as TGTGCCAGCTCACCACAAGCACAGGGGGAAAACTATGGCTACACCTTC. Amino acid sequence: CASSPQAQGENYGYTF. The V gene is TRBV18, the J gene TRBJ1-2; TRBD1 agrees at 8 bases. With 1 base clipped from V and 2 bases from J, the junction kept 6 bases outside the gene matches. The germline CDR1 and CDR2 sequences are KGHSH and LQKENI. The CDR3 is made up of 16 amino acids.

CDR3 in DNA: TGTGCCATCGGAACGGACAGGGAGCAGTACTTC. Translated, it gives CAIGTDREQYF. The V call is TRBV10-3, the J call TRBJ2-7; 7 bases map to TRBD1. The CDR3 totals 11 residues. Germline V gives CDR1 ENHRY, CDR2 SYGVKD. V was clipped by 8 bases and J by 7 bases; unmatched bases: 5.

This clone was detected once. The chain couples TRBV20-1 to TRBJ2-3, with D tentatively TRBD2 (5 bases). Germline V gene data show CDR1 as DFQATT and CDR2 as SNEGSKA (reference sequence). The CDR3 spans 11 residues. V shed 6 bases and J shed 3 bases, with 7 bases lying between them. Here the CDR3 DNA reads TGCAGTGCCCTAGCTACAGATACGCAGTATTTT. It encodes CSALATDTQYF.

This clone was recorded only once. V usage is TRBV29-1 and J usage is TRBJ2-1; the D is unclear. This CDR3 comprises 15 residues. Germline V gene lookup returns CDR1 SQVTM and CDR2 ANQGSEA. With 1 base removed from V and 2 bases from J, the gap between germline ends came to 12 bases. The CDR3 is CSVEGGRVPYNEQFF. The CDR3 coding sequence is TGCAGCGTTGAAGGCGGCCGCGTGCCCTACAATGAGCAGTTCTTC.

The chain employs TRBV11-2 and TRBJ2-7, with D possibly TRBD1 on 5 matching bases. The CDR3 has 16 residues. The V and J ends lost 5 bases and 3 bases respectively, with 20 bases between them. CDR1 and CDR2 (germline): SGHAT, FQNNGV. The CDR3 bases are TGTGCCAGCAGCCCTAGTCTATCCACGACAGACTACGAGCAGTACTTC. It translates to CASSPSLSTTDYEQYF.

CDR3 DNA: TGCGCCAGCAGCTTGTTTGGGGACTACTCCTACAATGAGCAGTTCTTC. Translating it yields CASSLFGDYSYNEQFF. This chain connects TRBV5-1 to TRBJ2-1; 7 bases agree with TRBD2. Per germline, CDR1 SGHRS and CDR2 YFSETQ. Losses at the gene ends were 1 base for V and 0 bases for J; bases not matched to a gene: 4. The CDR3 has 16 amino acids.

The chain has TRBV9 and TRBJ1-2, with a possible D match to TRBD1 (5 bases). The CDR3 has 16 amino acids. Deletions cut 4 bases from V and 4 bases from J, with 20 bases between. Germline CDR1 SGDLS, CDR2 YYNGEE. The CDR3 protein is CASSPHPGQGFYGYTF. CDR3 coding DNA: TGTGCCAGCAGCCCCCACCCCGGGCAGGGCTTCTATGGCTACACCTTC. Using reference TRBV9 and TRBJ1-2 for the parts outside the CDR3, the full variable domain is DSGVTQTPKHLITATGQRVTLRCSPRSGDLSVYWYQQSLDQGLQFLIQYYNGEERAKGNILERFSAQQFPDLHSELNLSSLELGDSALYFCASSPHPGQGFYGYTFGSGTRLTVV.

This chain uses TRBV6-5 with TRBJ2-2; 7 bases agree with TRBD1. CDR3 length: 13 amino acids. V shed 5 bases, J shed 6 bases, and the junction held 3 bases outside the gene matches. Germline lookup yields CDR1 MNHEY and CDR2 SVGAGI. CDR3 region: CASSPGQAGELFF. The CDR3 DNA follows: TGTGCCAGCAGTCCTGGACAGGCCGGGGAGCTGTTTTTT.

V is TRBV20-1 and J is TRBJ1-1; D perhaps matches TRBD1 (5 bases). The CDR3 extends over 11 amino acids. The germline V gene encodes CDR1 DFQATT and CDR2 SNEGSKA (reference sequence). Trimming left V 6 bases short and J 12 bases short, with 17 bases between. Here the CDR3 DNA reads TGCAGTGCCCCCCTAGTAGGGGAAACTTTCTTT. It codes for CSAPLVGETFF.

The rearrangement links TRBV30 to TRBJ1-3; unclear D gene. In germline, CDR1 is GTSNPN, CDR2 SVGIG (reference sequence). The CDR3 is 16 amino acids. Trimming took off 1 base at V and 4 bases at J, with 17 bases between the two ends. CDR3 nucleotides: TGTGCCTGGAGTGGAAGATATGCCACGGGGGGAAACACCATATATTTT. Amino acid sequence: CAWSGRYATGGNTIYF.